The 18 T cell receptor beta chains listed next were all sequenced from one sample in a study of Graves' ophthalmopathy and Graves' hyperthyroidism. Using RNA transcripts, the TCR beta CDR3 regions were amplified. The authors performed first-round RT-PCR with HTBI primers and then a second-round multiplex PCR. TCRdb used MiXCR to reprocess the multiplex PCR reads, holding one entry per CDR3 protein. Of around 470,000 distinct CDR3 sequences listed, approximately 15% are singletons. The sample consisted of blood. These receptors were collected from a woman in her 30s with Graves' ophthalmopathy.

This clonotype has ten or more counts. The genes are TRBV20-1 and TRBJ1-6; D call uncertain. The germline CDR1 and CDR2 sequences are DFQATT and SNEGSKA (reference sequence). V was trimmed by 4 bases and J by 10 bases, leaving 14 bases between them. This CDR3 has 13 amino acids. CDR3 coding DNA: TGCAGTGCTACAAATATGGCGGGCTCACCCCTCCACTTT. Translation: CSATNMAGSPLHF.

This clonotype was seen ten or more times. The V gene is TRBV10-3, the J gene TRBJ1-1, with TRBD1 matching 8 bases. CDR1 and CDR2 from the germline V gene are ENHRY and SYGVKD. V lost 5 bases and J lost 1; bases outside the gene matches: 6. The CDR3 length is 15 residues. The CDR3 coding sequence is TGTGCCATCAGTACTCCCGGGACAGGGAACACTGAAGCTTTCTTT. This codes for CAISTPGTGNTEAFF.

At least ten counts were recorded for this clonotype. The rearrangement uses TRBV11-2 and TRBJ2-5; D may match TRBD1 or TRBD2 (5 bases each). The CDR3 has 11 amino acids. Germline V gene data show CDR1 as SGHAT and CDR2 as FQNNGV. Trimming shortened V by 10 bases and J by 1 base, and 7 bases separated the two germline ends. The CDR3 spells CATRGQETQYF. The CDR3 nucleotides are TGTGCCACGAGGGGCCAAGAGACCCAGTACTTC.

This clonotype was counted many times. V gene TRBV7-2 combines with J gene TRBJ1-6; 7 bases fit TRBD1. With 5 bases clipped from V and 10 bases from J, the junction kept 8 bases outside the gene matches. Germline assignment: CDR1 SGHTA and CDR2 FQGNSA. CDR3 length: 14 residues. The CDR3 is CASSARQGGSPLHF. For the CDR3, the DNA is TGTGCCAGCAGCGCCCGACAGGGAGGCTCACCCCTCCACTTT.

This clonotype turned up a few times. The chain carries TRBV28 and TRBJ2-5; 9 nucleotides match TRBD1. Germline assignment: CDR1 MDHEN and CDR2 SYDVKM. The V segment lost 5 bases and the J segment 5 bases; nucleotides outside the gene matches: 9. There are 15 residues in the CDR3. The CDR3 reads CASSSGTGMGETQYF. The DNA of the CDR3 is TGTGCCAGCAGTAGCGGGACAGGGATGGGGGAGACCCAGTACTTC.

In its sample, this clonotype was seen many times. V usage is TRBV6-1 and J usage is TRBJ1-5; D unclear. The germline gives CDR1 MNHNS, CDR2 SASEGT. Trimming stripped 10 bases from V and 0 bases from J, with 13 bases between. The CDR3 sequence is 14 residues long. The CDR3 here is CAIGANYSNQPQHF. Here the CDR3 DNA reads TGTGCCATAGGAGCCAACTATAGCAATCAGCCCCAGCATTTT.

This clonotype was counted many times. The V and J genes are TRBV6-1 and TRBJ2-4, with TRBD1 as a possible D gene (6 bases). The CDR3 length is 13 residues. Trimming removed 6 bases from V and 5 bases from J, with 11 bases in between. Per germline, CDR1 MNHNS and CDR2 SASEGT. The CDR3 bases are TGTGCCAGCAGAGAAAAGGGGGAAAACATTCAGTACTTC. It is translated as CASREKGENIQYF.

This clonotype was seen at least ten times. Here the CDR3 reads CASSRRRVSGSIQETQYF. The CDR3 nucleotides are TGTGCCAGCAGCCGGAGACGAGTCAGCGGGAGTATCCAAGAGACCCAGTACTTC. This chain joins TRBV4-2 and TRBJ2-5, with 8 bases that match TRBD2. The CDR3 runs 18 residues. CDR1 is LGHNA and CDR2 is YNFKEQ in the germline V gene. The J segment lost 1 base and the V segment lost 4 bases, leaving 14 bases of the junction unmatched.

In its sample, this clonotype was seen many times. This chain joins TRBV28 and TRBJ2-4; tentatively, D is TRBD1 (5 bases). The germline V gene has CDR1 MDHEN and CDR2 SYDVKM. This CDR3 contains 12 residues. V was clipped by 7 bases and J by 7 bases, with 11 bases between them. The CDR3 DNA sequence: TGTGCCAGCACACAAAAGGGGAACATTCAGTACTTC. Translating gives CASTQKGNIQYF.

This clonotype was counted ten times or more. This chain uses TRBV27 with TRBJ1-6; D is ambiguous. The CDR3 runs to 16 residues. V lost 5 bases to trimming and J lost 11 bases, with 22 bases between them. From germline, CDR1 is MNHEY and CDR2 SMNVEV (reference sequence). Here the CDR3 reads CASSASSERALPPLHF. DNA for the CDR3: TGTGCCAGCAGTGCCTCATCTGAGAGGGCTCTTCCACCCCTCCACTTT.

This clonotype showed up many times. The rearrangement uses TRBV7-9 and TRBJ2-5, with D maybe TRBD2 (6 bases). CDR3 length: 17 amino acids. V was trimmed by 3 bases and J by 2 bases, leaving 19 bases between them. The germline V gene has CDR1 SEHNR and CDR2 FQNEAQ (reference sequence). CDR3 amino acids: CASSFSRSRDWQETQYF. The CDR3 DNA is TGTGCCAGCAGCTTCTCCCGCTCCAGGGACTGGCAAGAGACCCAGTACTTC.

This clonotype was found many times. J is TRBJ2-7 and V is TRBV12-3 or TRBV12-4; TRBD1 might be the D (6 bases). The CDR3 has 14 amino acids. The ends were cut back, 4 bases at V and 0 bases at J, with 10 bases in the middle. CDR3 loop: CASSYRAFSYEQYF. CDR3 sequence (DNA): TGTGCCAGCAGTTACAGGGCTTTCTCCTACGAGCAGTACTTC.

This clonotype was picked up many times. The CDR3, as DNA: TGTGCCAGCAGTTACTCGGCTACTGAAGCTTTCTTT. Amino acid sequence: CASSYSATEAFF. The chain combines TRBV6-5 with TRBJ1-1; D unclear. The V and J ends lost 0 bases and 5 bases respectively, with 4 bases between them. The CDR3 extends over 12 amino acids. CDR1 MNHEY and CDR2 SVGAGI come from the germline V gene.

This clonotype was seen only a few times. The chain uses TRBV10-2 and TRBJ1-2, with D perhaps TRBD1 (5 bases). Between the trimmed V and J ends, which lost 5 bases and 8 bases, there was a span of 18 bases. Germline V gene lookup returns CDR1 WSHSY and CDR2 SAAADI. This CDR3 region has 14 residues. The CDR3 loop is CASSNGMGLSGYTF. The CDR3 DNA is TGCGCCAGCAGTAATGGTATGGGGCTCAGCGGCTACACCTTC.

Ten or more counts support this clonotype. CDR3 nucleotides: TGTGCCAGTGGCAGGGAAACCTATGGCTACACCTTC. It codes for CASGRETYGYTF. This chain connects TRBV19 to TRBJ1-2; D may be TRBD1 (5 bases). Deletions cut 8 bases from V and 4 bases from J, with 11 bases between. This CDR3 has 12 amino acids. Germline CDR1 LNHDA, CDR2 SQIVND (reference sequence).

This clonotype was counted at least ten times. This sequence joins TRBV28 and TRBJ2-5, with D possibly called TRBD1 or TRBD2 (6 bases each). Looked up from germline, CDR1 is MDHEN and CDR2 is SYDVKM. This CDR3 region has 19 residues. Trimming left V 6 bases short and J 7 bases short, with 33 bases between. CDR3: CASRRHKNISGRGKGTQYF. CDR3 nucleotides: TGTGCCAGCAGGAGACACAAGAATATTAGCGGAAGGGGGAAAGGGACCCAGTACTTC.

The J gene is TRBJ2-7, the V gene TRBV20-1; D may be TRBD2 (5 bases). This CDR3 region has 16 residues. Looked up from germline, CDR1 is DFQATT and CDR2 is SNEGSKA (reference sequence). Trimming took off 1 base at V and 0 bases at J, with 16 bases between the two ends. For the CDR3, the DNA is TGCAGTGCTAGAGCTCGCAGGCTAGCTGCCTCCTACGAGCAGTACTTC. This gives the protein CSARARRLAASYEQYF.

This clonotype was picked up a small number of times. V is TRBV6-1 and J is TRBJ2-5; a weak D match, TRBD2 (5 bases). With 2 bases removed from V and 0 bases from J, the gap between germline ends came to 13 bases. Germline values: CDR1 MNHNS, CDR2 SASEGT. The CDR3 loop spans 16 amino acids. The DNA of the CDR3 is TGTGCCAGCAGTGAATCGGCTAGCTTATACCAAGAGACCCAGTACTTC. Its protein product is CASSESASLYQETQYF.